This TCR beta chain was identified in a study of blood T cells in healthy people across ages. The second PCR ran roughly 7 to 12 cycles with a sample-barcoded 5' primer and J-beta primers. TCRdb recomputed calls from the 5' RACE reads with MiXCR, one row per CDR3 protein. The sample carries some 1,000,000 distinct CDR3 sequences, 25% recorded once. Only a few counts were recorded for this clonotype. Researchers report isolating at least 6 million PBMCs per sample. The same sample was also studied in work on T cells of mothers and their children.

The sequence derives from a girl aged 2 to 10 in good health. Sequencing used blood.

CDR3: CASSFSRTPNSPLHF. CDR3 nucleotides: TGTGCCAGCAGTTTCTCGAGGACACCTAATTCACCCCTCCACTTT. This sequence joins TRBV28 and TRBJ1-6; D may be TRBD1 (5 bases). CDR3 length: 15 amino acids. Germline-derived CDR1 and CDR2 are MDHEN and SYDVKM. Trimming took 3 bases from V and 6 from J, leaving 12 bases between them.